The 8 T cell receptor beta chains listed next were all sequenced from one sample in a study of T cells in Graves' hyperthyroidism and ophthalmopathy. The source material, RNA transcripts, was used to amplify TCR beta CDR3 regions. The study used the HTBI primer set for a first-round RT-PCR of the TCR CDR3. TCRdb processed the multiplex PCR reads anew with MiXCR; each CDR3 protein has one entry. In the table there are approximately 690,000 distinct CDR3 sequences, approximately 14% of which are singletons. Sequences were obtained from blood. The source is a woman aged 45-60 years with Graves' ophthalmopathy.

To note about this clonotype: The junction departs from germline at one end; a sequencing error may be responsible. This rearrangement joins TRBV10-3 to TRBJ2-7; no definite D call. The CDR3 totals 14 residues. Germline V CDR1 and CDR2: ENHRY, SYGVKD. The CDR3 nucleotides are TGTGCCACCAGTGAGTCGGTAGTGTCCTACGAGCAGTACTTC. It codes for CATSESVVSYEQYF.

In this sample, this clonotype turned up a few times. The rearrangement uses TRBV4-3 and TRBJ2-2, with 7 bases fitting TRBD2. Germline lookup yields CDR1 LGHNA and CDR2 YSLEER. This CDR3 spans 18 amino acids. Unmatched junction bases numbered 11, after V lost 4 bases and J lost 0 bases. The CDR3 region is CASSPAAGSSANTGELFF. For the CDR3, the DNA is TGCGCCAGCAGCCCGGCAGCGGGGTCTTCGGCGAACACCGGGGAGCTGTTTTTT.

The CDR3 region is CASSASTSRTDTQYF. CDR3 bases: TGCGCCAGCAGCGCTTCGACTAGCCGCACAGATACGCAGTATTTT. The J gene is TRBJ2-3, the V gene TRBV5-1, with 7 positions matching TRBD2. V shed 4 bases and J 1 base; nucleotides not matched to a gene: 6. Per germline, CDR1 SGHRS and CDR2 YFSETQ. The CDR3 is 15 residues long.

The J gene is TRBJ2-3, the V gene TRBV5-1; 7 bases map to TRBD2. The CDR3 extends over 14 amino acids. J gave up 1 base and V 5 bases, and 4 bases lay outside the gene matches. Germline CDR1 SGHRS, CDR2 YFSETQ. CDR3 coding DNA: TGCGCCAGCAGGCGGGAGACACGCACAGATACGCAGTATTTT. It specifies CASRRETRTDTQYF.

This clonotype came up many times. The chain recombines TRBV12-3 or TRBV12-4 with TRBJ2-7, with TRBD2 matching 8 bases. V trimming: 3 bases; J trimming: 2 bases; junction bases outside the gene matches: 6. The CDR3 spans 15 residues. CDR3 in amino acids: CASSLDLGLAYEQYF. The DNA for the CDR3 is TGTGCCAGCAGTTTGGACTTGGGACTAGCCTACGAGCAGTACTTC.

This clonotype was picked up many times. CDR3 loop: CASSQGQLNTIYF. The CDR3 nucleotides read TGTGCCAGCAGCCAGGGACAGCTAAACACCATATATTTT. The chain combines TRBV7-2 with TRBJ1-3, with 7 positions matching TRBD1. J was trimmed by 6 bases and V by 5 bases; bases with no gene match: 4. CDR3 size: 13 residues. The V gene's germline CDR1 is SGHTA and CDR2 FQGNSA.

The V gene is TRBV20-1, the J gene TRBJ1-3, with 7 bases fitting TRBD1. The V gene's germline CDR1 is DFQATT and CDR2 SNEGSKA (reference sequence). The CDR3 runs 16 residues. V lost 1 base to trimming and J lost 0 bases; unmatched junction nucleotides: 6. CDR3 region: CSARAIQGHSGNTIYF. CDR3 DNA sequence: TGCAGTGCTAGAGCGATACAGGGGCACTCTGGAAACACCATATATTTT.

This clonotype was seen at least ten times. The J gene is TRBJ2-1, the V gene TRBV11-1; 11 bases match TRBD2. Germline lookup yields CDR1 SGHAT and CDR2 FQDESV (reference sequence). With 5 bases clipped from V and 9 bases from J, the junction kept 6 bases outside the gene matches. The CDR3 runs to 14 residues. In nucleotides, the CDR3 is TGTGCCAGCAGCCCGCTAGCGGGAGGTGCTGAGCAGTTCTTC. Its translation is CASSPLAGGAEQFF.